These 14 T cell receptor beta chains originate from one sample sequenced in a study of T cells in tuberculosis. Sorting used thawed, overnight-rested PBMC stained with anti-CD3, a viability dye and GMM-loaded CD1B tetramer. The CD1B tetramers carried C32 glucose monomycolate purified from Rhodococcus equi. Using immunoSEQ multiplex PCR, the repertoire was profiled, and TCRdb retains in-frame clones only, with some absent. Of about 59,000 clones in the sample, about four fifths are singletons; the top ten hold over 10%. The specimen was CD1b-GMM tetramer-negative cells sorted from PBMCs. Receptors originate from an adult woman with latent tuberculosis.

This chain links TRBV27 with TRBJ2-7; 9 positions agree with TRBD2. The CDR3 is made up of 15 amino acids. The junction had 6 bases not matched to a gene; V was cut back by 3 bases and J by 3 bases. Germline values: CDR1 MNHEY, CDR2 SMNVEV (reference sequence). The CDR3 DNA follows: TGTGCCAGCAGTTTTCAGGCTAGCGGGATCTACGAGCAGTACTTC. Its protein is CASSFQASGIYEQYF.

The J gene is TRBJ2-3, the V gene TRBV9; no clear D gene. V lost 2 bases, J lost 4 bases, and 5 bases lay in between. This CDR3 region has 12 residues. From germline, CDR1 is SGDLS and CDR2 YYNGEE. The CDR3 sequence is CASSVTADTQYF. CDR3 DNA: TGTGCCAGCAGCGTTACAGCAGATACGCAGTATTTT.

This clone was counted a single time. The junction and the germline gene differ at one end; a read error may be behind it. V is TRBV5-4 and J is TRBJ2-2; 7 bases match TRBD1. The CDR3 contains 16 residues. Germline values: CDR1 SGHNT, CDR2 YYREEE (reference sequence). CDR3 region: CASSSHKTGNIGELFF. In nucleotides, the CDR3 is TGTGCCAGCAGCTCCCATAAGACAGGGAACATCGGGGAGCTGTTTTTT.

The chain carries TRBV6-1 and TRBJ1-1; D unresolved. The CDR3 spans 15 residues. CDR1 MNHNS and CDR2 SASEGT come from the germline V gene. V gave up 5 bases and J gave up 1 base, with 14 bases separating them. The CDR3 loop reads CASSPRRGSNTEAFF. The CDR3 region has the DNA TGTGCCAGCAGTCCCCGTCGAGGGTCGAACACTGAAGCTTTCTTT.

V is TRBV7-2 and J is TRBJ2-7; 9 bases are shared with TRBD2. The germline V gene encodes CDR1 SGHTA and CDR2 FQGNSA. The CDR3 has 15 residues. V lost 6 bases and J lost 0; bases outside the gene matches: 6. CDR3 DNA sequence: TGTGCCAGCAGATCACGTAGCGGGGGCTCCTACGAGCAGTACTTC. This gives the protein CASRSRSGGSYEQYF.

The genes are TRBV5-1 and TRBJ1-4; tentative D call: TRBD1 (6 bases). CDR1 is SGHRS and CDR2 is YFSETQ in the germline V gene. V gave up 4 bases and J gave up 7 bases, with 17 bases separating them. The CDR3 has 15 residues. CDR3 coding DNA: TGCGCCAGCAGCCCTTTGGGGACAACTGGTGAAAAACTGTTTTTT. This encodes CASSPLGTTGEKLFF.

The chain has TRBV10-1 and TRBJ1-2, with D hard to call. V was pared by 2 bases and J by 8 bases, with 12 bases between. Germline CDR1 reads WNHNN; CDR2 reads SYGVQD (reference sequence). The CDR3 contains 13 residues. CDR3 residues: CASSEGAVGGYTF. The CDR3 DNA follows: TGCGCCAGCAGTGAGGGAGCAGTTGGAGGCTACACCTTC.

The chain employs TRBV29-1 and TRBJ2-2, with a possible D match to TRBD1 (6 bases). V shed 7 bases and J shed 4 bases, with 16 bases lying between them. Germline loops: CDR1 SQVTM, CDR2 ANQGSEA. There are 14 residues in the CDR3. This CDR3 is CSAELGAGTGELFF. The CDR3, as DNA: TGCAGCGCCGAACTGGGGGCGGGCACCGGGGAGCTGTTTTTT.

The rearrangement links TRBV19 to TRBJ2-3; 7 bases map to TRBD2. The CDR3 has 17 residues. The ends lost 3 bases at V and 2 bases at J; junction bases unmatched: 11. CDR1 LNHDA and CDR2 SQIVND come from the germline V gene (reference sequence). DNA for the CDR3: TGTGCCAGTAGTATTAGACTAGCCCCAACTCACACAGATACGCAGTATTTT. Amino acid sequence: CASSIRLAPTHTDTQYF.

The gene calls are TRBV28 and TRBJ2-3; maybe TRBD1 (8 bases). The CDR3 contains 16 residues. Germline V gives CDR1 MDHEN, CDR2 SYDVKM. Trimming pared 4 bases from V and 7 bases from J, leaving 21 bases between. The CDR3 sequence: CASSSSGTGRGNTQYF. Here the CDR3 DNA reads TGTGCCAGCAGTTCGAGCGGGACAGGACGAGGAAATACGCAGTATTTT.

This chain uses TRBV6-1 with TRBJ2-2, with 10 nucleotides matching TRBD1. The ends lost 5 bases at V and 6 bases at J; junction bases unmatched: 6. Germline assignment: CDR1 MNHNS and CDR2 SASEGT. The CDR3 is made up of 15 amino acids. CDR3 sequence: CASSWTGGNPGELFF. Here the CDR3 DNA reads TGTGCCAGCAGTTGGACAGGGGGTAACCCCGGGGAGCTGTTTTTT.

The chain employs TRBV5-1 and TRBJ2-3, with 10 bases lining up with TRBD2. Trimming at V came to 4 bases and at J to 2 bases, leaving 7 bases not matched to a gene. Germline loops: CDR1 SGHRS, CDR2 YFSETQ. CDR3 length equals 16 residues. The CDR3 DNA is TGCGCCAGCAGCCCAGTAGCGGGGGGAGTCACAGATACGCAGTATTTT. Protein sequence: CASSPVAGGVTDTQYF.

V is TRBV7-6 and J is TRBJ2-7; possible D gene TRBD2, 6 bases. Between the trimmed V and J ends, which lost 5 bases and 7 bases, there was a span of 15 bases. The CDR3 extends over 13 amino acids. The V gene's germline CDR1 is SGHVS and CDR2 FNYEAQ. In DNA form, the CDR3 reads TGTGCCAGCAGCCCCCGAAAGGAGGGTGAGCAGTACTTC. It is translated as CASSPRKEGEQYF.

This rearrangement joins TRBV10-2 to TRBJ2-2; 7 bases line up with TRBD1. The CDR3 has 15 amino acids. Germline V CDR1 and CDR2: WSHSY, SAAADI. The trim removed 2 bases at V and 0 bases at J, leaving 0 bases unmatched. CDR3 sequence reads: CASSETGANTGELFF. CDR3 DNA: TGCGCCAGCAGTGAGACAGGGGCGAACACCGGGGAGCTGTTTTTT.